This section outlines one T cell receptor beta chain sequence together with its context. Here immunoSEQ multiplex PCR was the method, and the copy in TCRdb shows in-frame clones only, minus some. The sample holds some 65,000 clones, around 90% seen once. CDR3 length equals 15 residues. Germline V gene lookup returns CDR1 LNHDA and CDR2 SQIVND (reference sequence). Losses at the gene ends were 4 bases for V and 2 bases for J; bases not matched to a gene: 1. The sample comes from a study of OX40 agonist ivuxolimab in advanced cancers. The TCR sequence derives from an adult with an advanced solid tumor such as melanoma, head and neck, liver or kidney cancer. The sample in question was CD4+ or CD8+ T cells sorted from blood, obtained in a trial of the OX40 agonist ivuxolimab. The chain is built from TRBV19 and TRBJ2-7, with 14 bases identical to TRBD2. The CDR3 nucleotides read TGTGCCAGTAGTAAGGGACTAGCGGGAGCCTACGAGCAGTACTTC. It codes for CASSKGLAGAYEQYF.